The TCR beta chain described here comes from a study of OX40 agonist ivuxolimab in advanced cancers. The method was immunoSEQ multiplex PCR; TCRdb's version includes in-frame clones alone and lacks a portion of them. This sample has over 30,000 clones, with about 76% found just once. The CDR3 extends over 15 amino acids. CDR1 SGDLS and CDR2 YYNGEE come from the germline V gene. Trimming took off 3 bases at V and 4 bases at J, with 16 bases between the two ends. This chain uses TRBV9 with TRBJ2-5; the D gene is possibly TRBD2 (5 bases). This specimen was CD4+ or CD8+ T cells sorted from blood, taken in a trial of the OX40 agonist ivuxolimab. The sequence came from an adult with an advanced solid tumor such as melanoma, head and neck, liver or kidney cancer. In DNA form, the CDR3 reads TGTGCCAGCAGCGCTCAATACTACGGAGGAGAGACCCAGTACTTC. It encodes CASSAQYYGGETQYF.